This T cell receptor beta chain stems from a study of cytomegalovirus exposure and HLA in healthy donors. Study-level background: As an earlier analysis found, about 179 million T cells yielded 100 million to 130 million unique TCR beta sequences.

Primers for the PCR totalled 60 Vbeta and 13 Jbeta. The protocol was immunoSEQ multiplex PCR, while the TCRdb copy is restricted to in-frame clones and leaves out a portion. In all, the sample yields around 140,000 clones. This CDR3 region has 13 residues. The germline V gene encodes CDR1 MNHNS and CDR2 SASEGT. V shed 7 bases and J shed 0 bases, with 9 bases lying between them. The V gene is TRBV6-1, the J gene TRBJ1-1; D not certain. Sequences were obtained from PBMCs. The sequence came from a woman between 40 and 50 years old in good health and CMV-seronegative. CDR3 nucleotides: TGTGCCAGCAACGACAACATGAACACTGAAGCTTTCTTT. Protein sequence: CASNDNMNTEAFF.